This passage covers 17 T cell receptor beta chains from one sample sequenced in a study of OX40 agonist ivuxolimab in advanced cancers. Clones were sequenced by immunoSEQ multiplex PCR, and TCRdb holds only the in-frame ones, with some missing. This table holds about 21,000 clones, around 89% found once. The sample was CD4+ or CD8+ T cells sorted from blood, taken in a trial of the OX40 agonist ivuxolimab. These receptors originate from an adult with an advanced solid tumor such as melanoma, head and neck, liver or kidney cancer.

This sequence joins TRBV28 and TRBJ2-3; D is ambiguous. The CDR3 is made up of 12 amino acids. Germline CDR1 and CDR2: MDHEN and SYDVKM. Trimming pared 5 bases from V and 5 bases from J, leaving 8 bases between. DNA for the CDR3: TGTGCCAGCAGTAGGCCGCTAGATACGCAGTATTTT. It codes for CASSRPLDTQYF. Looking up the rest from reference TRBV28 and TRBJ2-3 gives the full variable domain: DVKVTQSSRYLVKRTGEKVFLECVQDMDHENMFWYRQDPGLGLRLIYFSYDVKMKEKGDIPEGYSVSREKKERFSLILESASTNQTSMYLCASSRPLDTQYFGPGTRLTVL.

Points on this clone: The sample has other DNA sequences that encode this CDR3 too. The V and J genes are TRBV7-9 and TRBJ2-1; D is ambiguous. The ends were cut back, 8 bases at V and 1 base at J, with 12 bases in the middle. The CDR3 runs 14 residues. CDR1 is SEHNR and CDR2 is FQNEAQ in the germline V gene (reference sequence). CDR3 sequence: CASSLAGSYNEQFF. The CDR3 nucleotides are TGTGCCAGCTCTCTCGCAGGATCCTACAATGAGCAGTTCTTC.

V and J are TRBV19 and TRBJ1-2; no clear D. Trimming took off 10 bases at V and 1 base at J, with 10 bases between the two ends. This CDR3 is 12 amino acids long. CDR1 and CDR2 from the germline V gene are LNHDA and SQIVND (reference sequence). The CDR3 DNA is TGTGCCACTAAGGAGGGTAACTATGGCTACACCTTC. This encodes CATKEGNYGYTF.

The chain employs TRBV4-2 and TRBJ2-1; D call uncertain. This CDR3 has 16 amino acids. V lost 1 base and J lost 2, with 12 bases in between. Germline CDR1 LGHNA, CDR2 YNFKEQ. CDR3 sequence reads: CASSQVRQDPYNEQFF. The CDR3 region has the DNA TGTGCCAGCAGCCAAGTAAGGCAGGACCCCTACAATGAGCAGTTCTTC.

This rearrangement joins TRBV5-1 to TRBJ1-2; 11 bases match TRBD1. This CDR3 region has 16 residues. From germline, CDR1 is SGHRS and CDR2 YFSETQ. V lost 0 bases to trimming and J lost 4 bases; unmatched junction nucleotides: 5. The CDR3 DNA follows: TGCGCCAGCAGCTTGGCCGGACAGGGGGCTGTCTATGGCTACACCTTC. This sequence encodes CASSLAGQGAVYGYTF.

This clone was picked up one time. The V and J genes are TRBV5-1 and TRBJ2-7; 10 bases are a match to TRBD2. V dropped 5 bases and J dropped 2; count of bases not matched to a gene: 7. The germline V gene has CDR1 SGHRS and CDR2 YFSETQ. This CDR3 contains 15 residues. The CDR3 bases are TGCGCCAGCAGTCTAGGACTAGCGGAAACCTACGAGCAGTACTTC. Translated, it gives CASSLGLAETYEQYF. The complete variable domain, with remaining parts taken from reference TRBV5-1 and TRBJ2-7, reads KAGVTQTPRYLIKTRGQQVTLSCSPISGHRSVSWYQQTPGQGLQFLFEYFSETQRNKGNFPGRFSGRQFSNSRSEMNVSTLELGDSALYLCASSLGLAETYEQYFGPGTRLTVT.

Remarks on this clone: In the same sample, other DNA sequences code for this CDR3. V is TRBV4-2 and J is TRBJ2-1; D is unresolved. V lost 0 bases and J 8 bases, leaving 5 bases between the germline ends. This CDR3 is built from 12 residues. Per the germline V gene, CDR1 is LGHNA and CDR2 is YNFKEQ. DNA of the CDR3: TGTGCCAGCAGCCAAGATCGTGATGAGCAGTTCTTC. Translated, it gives CASSQDRDEQFF.

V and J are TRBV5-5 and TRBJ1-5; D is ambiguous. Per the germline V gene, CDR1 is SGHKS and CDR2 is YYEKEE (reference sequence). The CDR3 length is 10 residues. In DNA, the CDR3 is TGTGGGACGGGGAATAAGCCCCAGCATTTT. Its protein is CGTGNKPQHF.

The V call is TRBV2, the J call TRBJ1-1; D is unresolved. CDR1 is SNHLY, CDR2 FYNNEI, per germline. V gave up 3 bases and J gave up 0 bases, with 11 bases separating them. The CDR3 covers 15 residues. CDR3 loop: CASSDGQALNTEAFF. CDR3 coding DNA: TGTGCCAGCAGTGACGGTCAGGCACTGAACACTGAAGCTTTCTTT. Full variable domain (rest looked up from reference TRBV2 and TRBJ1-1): EPEVTQTPSHQVTQMGQEVILRCVPISNHLYFYWYRQILGQKVEFLVSFYNNEISEKSEIFDDQFSVERPDGSNFTLKIRSTKLEDSAMYFCASSDGQALNTEAFFGQGTRLTVV.

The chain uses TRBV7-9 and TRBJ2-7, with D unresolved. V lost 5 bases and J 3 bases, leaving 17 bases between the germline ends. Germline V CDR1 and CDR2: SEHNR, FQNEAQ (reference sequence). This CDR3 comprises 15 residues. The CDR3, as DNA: TGTGCCAGCAGCGCCCCTGTGGACCGCGTCTACGAGCAGTACTTC. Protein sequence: CASSAPVDRVYEQYF.

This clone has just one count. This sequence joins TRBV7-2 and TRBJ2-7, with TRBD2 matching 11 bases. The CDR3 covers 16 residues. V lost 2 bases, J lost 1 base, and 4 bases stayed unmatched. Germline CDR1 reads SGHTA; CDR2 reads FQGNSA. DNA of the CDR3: TGTGCCAGCAGCTTAATACTAGCGGGGGAATCCTACGAGCAGTACTTC. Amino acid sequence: CASSLILAGESYEQYF.

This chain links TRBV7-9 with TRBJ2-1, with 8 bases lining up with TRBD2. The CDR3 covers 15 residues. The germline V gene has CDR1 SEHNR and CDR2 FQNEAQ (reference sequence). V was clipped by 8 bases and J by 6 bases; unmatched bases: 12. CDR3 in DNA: TGTGCCAGCTCGGCGCTAGCCGGGGGGGCCAATGAGCAGTTCTTC. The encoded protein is CASSALAGGANEQFF.

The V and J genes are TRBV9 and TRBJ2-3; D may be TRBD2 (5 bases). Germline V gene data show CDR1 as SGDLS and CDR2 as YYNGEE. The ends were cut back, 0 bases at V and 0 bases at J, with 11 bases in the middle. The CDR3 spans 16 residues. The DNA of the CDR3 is TGTGCCAGCAGCGTAGAGGCGGGTAGTAGCACAGATACGCAGTATTTT. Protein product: CASSVEAGSSTDTQYF. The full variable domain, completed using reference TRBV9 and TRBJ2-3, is DSGVTQTPKHLITATGQRVTLRCSPRSGDLSVYWYQQSLDQGLQFLIQYYNGEERAKGNILERFSAQQFPDLHSELNLSSLELGDSALYFCASSVEAGSSTDTQYFGPGTRLTVL.

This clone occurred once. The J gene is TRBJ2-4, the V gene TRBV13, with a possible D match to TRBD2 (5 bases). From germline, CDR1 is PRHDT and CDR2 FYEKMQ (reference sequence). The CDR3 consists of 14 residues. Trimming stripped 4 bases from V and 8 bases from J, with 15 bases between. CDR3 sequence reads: CASSYQDSKHIQYF. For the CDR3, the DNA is TGTGCCAGCAGCTATCAGGACTCTAAGCACATTCAGTACTTC.

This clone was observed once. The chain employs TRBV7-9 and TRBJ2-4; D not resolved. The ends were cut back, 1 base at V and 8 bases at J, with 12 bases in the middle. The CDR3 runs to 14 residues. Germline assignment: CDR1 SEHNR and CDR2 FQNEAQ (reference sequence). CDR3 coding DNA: TGTGCCAGCAGCTTAGAAACAGATTGGGACATTCAGTACTTC. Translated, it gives CASSLETDWDIQYF.

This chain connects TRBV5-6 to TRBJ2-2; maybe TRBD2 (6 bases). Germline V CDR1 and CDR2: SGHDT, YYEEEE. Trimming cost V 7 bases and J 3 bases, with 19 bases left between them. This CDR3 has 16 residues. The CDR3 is CASHRSGEEYTGELFF. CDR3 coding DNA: TGTGCCAGCCATAGGTCGGGGGAAGAATACACCGGGGAGCTGTTTTTT.

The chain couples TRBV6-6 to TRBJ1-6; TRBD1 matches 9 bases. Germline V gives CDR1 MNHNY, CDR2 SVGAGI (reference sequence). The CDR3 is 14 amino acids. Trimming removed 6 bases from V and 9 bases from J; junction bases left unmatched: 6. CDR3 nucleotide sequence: TGTGCCAGCAGCCGGGACAGGGAAACTTCACCCCTCCACTTT. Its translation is CASSRDRETSPLHF.